One and the same sample provided the 18 T cell receptor beta chains below, sequenced in a study of cytomegalovirus exposure and HLA in healthy donors. The table came from immunoSEQ multiplex PCR; TCRdb's copy has only in-frame clones and leaves some out. This sample has 150,000 to 200,000 clones, with roughly 86% found just once. The sequenced sample consisted of PBMCs. The receptors originated from a man in his late teens or twenties in good health and CMV-seropositive.

The rearrangement links TRBV29-1 to TRBJ2-7, with TRBD1 matching over 10 bases. Germline CDR1 reads SQVTM; CDR2 reads ANQGSEA. The trim removed 6 bases at V and 6 bases at J, leaving 14 bases unmatched. The CDR3 runs 15 residues. CDR3 nucleotides: TGCAGCGTCGAACGGGTCCGGACAGGGGGTTCCGAGCAGTACTTC. Translating gives CSVERVRTGGSEQYF.

The DNA of the CDR3 is TGTGCCAGCAGTATGACAGGGAGGAGTAACTATGGCTACACCTTC. Translated: CASSMTGRSNYGYTF. This chain links TRBV27 with TRBJ1-2; 7 positions match TRBD1. CDR3 length: 15 amino acids. The ends lost 5 bases at V and 1 base at J; junction bases unmatched: 7. Per germline, CDR1 MNHEY and CDR2 SMNVEV (reference sequence).

The chain has TRBV27 and TRBJ2-5; D is perhaps TRBD1 (5 bases). Deletions cut 4 bases from V and 5 bases from J, with 14 bases between. The CDR3 spans 14 residues. CDR1 and CDR2 (germline): MNHEY, SMNVEV (reference sequence). The CDR3 nucleotides are TGTGCCAGCAGTTCCGCGCAGGGTGGGGAGACCCAGTACTTC. Protein sequence: CASSSAQGGETQYF.

The V gene is TRBV10-1, the J gene TRBJ2-3; TRBD2 matches at 11 bases. Unmatched junction bases numbered 12, after V lost 3 bases and J lost 1 base. The germline CDR1 and CDR2 sequences are WNHNN and SYGVQD (reference sequence). The CDR3 has 19 residues. The CDR3 sequence is CASSDETSGIRAGTDTQYF. The CDR3, as DNA: TGCGCCAGCAGTGACGAGACTAGCGGGATACGAGCGGGCACAGATACGCAGTATTTT.

This clone was found once. This sequence joins TRBV4-1 and TRBJ2-5; TRBD1 might be the D (5 bases). The CDR3 is 17 amino acids. CDR1 and CDR2 (germline): MGHRA, YSYEKL. The ends were cut back, 0 bases at V and 0 bases at J, with 14 bases in the middle. This chain's CDR3 is CASSQDSPGSYQETQYF. The CDR3 nucleotides read TGCGCCAGCAGCCAAGATAGTCCAGGGTCGTACCAAGAGACCCAGTACTTC.

For the CDR3, the DNA is TGTGCCAGCAGCCGACGACCGGGCAATGAGCAGTTCTTC. The encoded protein is CASSRRPGNEQFF. V usage is TRBV14 and J usage is TRBJ2-1; D call uncertain. The CDR3 runs to 13 residues. Germline loops: CDR1 SGHDN, CDR2 FVKESK. V was pared by 4 bases and J by 6 bases, with 10 bases between.

V gene TRBV29-1 combines with J gene TRBJ2-3, with TRBD2 matching over 7 bases. J gave up 3 bases and V 8 bases, and 11 bases lay outside the gene matches. Germline CDR1 SQVTM, CDR2 ANQGSEA. The CDR3 contains 14 residues. The CDR3 DNA reads TGCAGCTCTGAAGCGGGATTGCCGACAGATACGCAGTATTTT. Translated: CSSEAGLPTDTQYF.

The chain couples TRBV11-2 to TRBJ2-2; 14 bases line up with TRBD2. CDR3 length: 16 amino acids. V gave up 5 bases and J gave up 4 bases; unmatched junction bases: 3. Germline V gene lookup returns CDR1 SGHAT and CDR2 FQNNGV. The CDR3: CASSPGLAGATGELFF. CDR3 nucleotide sequence: TGTGCCAGCAGCCCGGGACTAGCGGGAGCCACCGGGGAGCTGTTTTTT.

The chain joins TRBV18 to TRBJ2-7; 12 bases fit TRBD2. Germline values: CDR1 KGHSH, CDR2 LQKENI. V lost 3 bases, J lost 7 bases, and 4 bases stayed unmatched. The CDR3 is 14 amino acids. The CDR3 region has the DNA TGTGCCAGCTCACCGACTAGCGGGAGTTGGGAGCAGTACTTC. As protein: CASSPTSGSWEQYF.

To note about this clone: The sample carries other DNA sequences with the same CDR3. V usage is TRBV2 and J usage is TRBJ2-1; D perhaps matches TRBD2 (6 bases). V was pared by 3 bases and J by 4 bases, with 10 bases between. CDR1 and CDR2 (germline): SNHLY, FYNNEI. The CDR3 covers 14 residues. This CDR3 reads CASSEGGTYNEQFF. The CDR3 region has the DNA TGTGCCAGCAGTGAGGGGGGAACTTACAATGAGCAGTTCTTC.

The chain couples TRBV19 to TRBJ1-1; TRBD1 is a possible D gene (5 bases). Germline assignment: CDR1 LNHDA and CDR2 SQIVND (reference sequence). The CDR3 consists of 11 residues. The V end lost 5 bases, the J end lost 10 bases, and 11 bases lay between the germline ends. The CDR3: CASSPGLGAFF. The CDR3 DNA is TGTGCCAGTAGTCCGGGACTTGGAGCTTTCTTT. Full variable domain (missing parts from reference TRBV19 and TRBJ1-1): DGGITQSPKYLFRKEGQNVTLSCEQNLNHDAMYWYRQDPGQGLRLIYYSQIVNDFQKGDIAEGYSVSREKKESFPLTVTSAQKNPTAFYLCASSPGLGAFFGQGTRLTVV.

This chain connects TRBV28 to TRBJ2-3; a weak D match, TRBD2 (5 bases). V was pared by 11 bases and J by 2 bases, with 20 bases between. The CDR3 runs to 15 residues. In germline, CDR1 is MDHEN, CDR2 SYDVKM. DNA for the CDR3: TGTGCCGCAGGCGCTAGCCAAAAGCCCACAGATACGCAGTATTTT. Translation: CAAGASQKPTDTQYF.

The chain recombines TRBV28 with TRBJ2-3; D is ambiguous. Germline V lookup: CDR1 MDHEN, CDR2 SYDVKM. This CDR3 is 16 amino acids long. V was pared by 4 bases and J by 4 bases, with 18 bases between. The CDR3 spells CASSSDASTIPDTQYF. As DNA, the CDR3 is TGTGCCAGCAGTTCCGACGCCTCAACTATCCCAGATACGCAGTATTTT.

CDR3 DNA: TGTGCCAGCTCGGAGGTCCAGACACAGAACACTGAAGCTTTCTTT. Translation gives CASSEVQTQNTEAFF. The genes are TRBV18 and TRBJ1-1, with no clear D. V dropped 6 bases and J dropped 1 base, with 15 bases sitting between them. Germline V gives CDR1 KGHSH, CDR2 LQKENI. The CDR3 has 15 residues.

This chain connects TRBV5-1 to TRBJ2-1; tentative D call: TRBD1 (6 bases). This CDR3 is built from 14 residues. Germline-derived CDR1 and CDR2 are SGHRS and YFSETQ. Trimming cost V 3 bases and J 5 bases, with 12 bases left between them. The CDR3 sequence is CASSSQGTNNEQFF. The CDR3 bases are TGCGCCAGCAGCTCACAGGGTACTAACAATGAGCAGTTCTTC.

The genes are TRBV5-1 and TRBJ1-4; D might be TRBD1 (5 bases). Germline V CDR1 and CDR2: SGHRS, YFSETQ. With 3 bases removed from V and 7 bases from J, the gap between germline ends came to 10 bases. The CDR3 contains 13 residues. CDR3 protein: CASSSGGGEKLFF. The CDR3 DNA reads as TGCGCCAGCAGCTCCGGCGGGGGTGAAAAACTGTTTTTT.

The J gene is TRBJ2-1, the V gene TRBV29-1; TRBD2 matches at 10 bases. Germline V lookup: CDR1 SQVTM, CDR2 ANQGSEA. The CDR3 is made up of 14 amino acids. The ends lost 7 bases at V and 7 bases at J; junction bases unmatched: 10. CDR3 bases: TGCAGCGGGTGCAGAATAGCGGGAGGAAATGAGCAGTTCTTC. Translating it yields CSGCRIAGGNEQFF.

The rearrangement links TRBV29-1 to TRBJ2-7; 7 bases align to TRBD1. Germline lookup yields CDR1 SQVTM and CDR2 ANQGSEA. CDR3 length: 13 amino acids. J gave up 2 bases and V 5 bases, and 6 bases lay outside the gene matches. CDR3 nucleotides: TGCAGCGTTCAAGGGACAGCAACCTACGAGCAGTACTTC. It specifies CSVQGTATYEQYF.